These 6 T cell receptor beta chains originate from one sample sequenced in a study of T cells in Graves' hyperthyroidism and ophthalmopathy. The CDR3 regions of TCR beta were amplified from RNA transcripts. Using the HTBI primer set, a first-round RT-PCR was run on the TCR CDR3. TCRdb analysed the multiplex PCR reads with MiXCR anew, one entry per CDR3 protein. This repertoire shows under 70,000 distinct CDR3 sequences, under 70% found once; its top ten account for about 3.6%. Specimen: blood. These receptor sequences come from a woman aged 55-69 years with Graves' ophthalmopathy.

The chain is built from TRBV9 and TRBJ2-1, with 7 bases fitting TRBD1. Germline CDR1 SGDLS, CDR2 YYNGEE. CDR3 length: 15 residues. The V and J ends lost 3 bases and 4 bases, in that order; junction bases with no gene match: 7. The CDR3 nucleotides are TGTGCCAGCAGCGGCAGACAGGGCAGGTACAATGAGCAGTTCTTC. As protein: CASSGRQGRYNEQFF.

J is TRBJ2-6 and V is TRBV19; the D is unclear. The germline gives CDR1 LNHDA, CDR2 SQIVND (reference sequence). The CDR3 is made up of 15 amino acids. V lost 1 base, J lost 2 bases, and 6 bases lay in between. As DNA, the CDR3 is TGTGCCAGTAGTATAGTAGGGACTGGGGCCAACGTCCTGACTTTC. Encoded protein: CASSIVGTGANVLTF.

This clonotype came up many times. This rearrangement joins TRBV4-3 to TRBJ2-7; D might be TRBD2 (5 bases). From germline, CDR1 is LGHNA and CDR2 YSLEER. The CDR3 is made up of 13 amino acids. Trimming left V 3 bases short and J 7 bases short, with 13 bases between. The CDR3 DNA sequence: TGCGCCAGCAGCCACGAGGAGACGGGGGAGCAGTACTTC. Translated, it gives CASSHEETGEQYF.

Concerning this clonotype itself: Likely a read error: the CDR3 ends without its conserved phenylalanine or tryptophan. The DNA is left out, because the CDR3 cannot be placed on it with certainty; the CDR3 is given as TCRdb lists it. The chain employs TRBV4-1 and TRBJ2-3. The CDR3 is 9 residues long, ends included. CDR1 is MGHRA and CDR2 is YSYEKL in the germline V gene. CDR3 amino acids: CASSQDTSY.

The chain combines TRBV29-1 with TRBJ2-7; D possibly matches TRBD1 or TRBD2 (6 bases each). The CDR3 covers 13 residues. Per germline, CDR1 SQVTM and CDR2 ANQGSEA. V was shortened by 4 bases and J by 3 bases, with 13 bases between the two germline ends. The CDR3 DNA reads as TGCAGCGTTGCAGTGGGGGGCATCTACGAGCAGTACTTC. This encodes CSVAVGGIYEQYF.

CDR3 nucleotides: TGTGCCAGCAGCCCATCGGGGGGGGACTTTAATGGCTACACCTTC. Translating gives CASSPSGGDFNGYTF. The V call is TRBV4-2, the J call TRBJ1-2, with D possibly matching TRBD1 (5 bases). V gave up 4 bases and J gave up 6 bases, with 18 bases separating them. Germline V CDR1 and CDR2: LGHNA, YNFKEQ. This CDR3 is 15 amino acids long.